The T cell receptor beta chain described here comes from a study of T cell responses to AZD1222 COVID-19 vaccine. The data were produced by immunoSEQ multiplex PCR, yet TCRdb's version contains in-frame clones alone and is incomplete. The table includes over 65,000 clones, 90% to 95% detected once. This TCR derives from an adult in good health. Sequences were derived from peripheral blood, sampled on day 0 of MenACWY control vaccination.

In nucleotides, the CDR3 is TGTGCCAGCAGCTTAACGCCGGATGAGCAGTTCTTC. Residues: CASSLTPDEQFF. V and J are TRBV7-3 and TRBJ2-1; D is ambiguous. The CDR3 loop spans 12 amino acids. Per germline, CDR1 SGHTA and CDR2 FQGTGA. V lost 0 bases to trimming and J lost 8 bases, with 5 bases between them.